This T cell receptor (beta chain) is from a study of blood T cell repertoires in COVID-19. The CDR3 spans 15 residues. Germline V gene sequence: CDR1 ENHRY, CDR2 SYGVKD. After removal of 11 bases from V and 5 bases from J, the junction contained 13 bases not matched to a gene. TCRdb's table, derived via immunoSEQ multiplex PCR, lists solely in-frame clones and lacks some. Counted here are fewer than 110,000 clones, 80% to 90% occurring once; the ten biggest clones make up approximately 3.7%. The chain links TRBV10-3 to TRBJ1-4, with 8 positions matching TRBD1. This clonotype was sampled from a human donor in a cohort sampled during active COVID-19. The material sequenced was peripheral blood. CDR3 bases: TGTGCCTTCCTCGGAGAGGGACAGGAAAATGAAAAACTGTTTTTT. Amino acids: CAFLGEGQENEKLFF.